This T cell receptor beta chain was sequenced during a study of identical twins. This CDR3 region has 13 residues. Deletions cut 5 bases from V and 3 bases from J, with 8 bases between. Per the germline V gene, CDR1 is MDHEN and CDR2 is SYDVKM. This clonotype was found a few times. Using its own MiXCR run on the 5' RACE reads, TCRdb lists one record per CDR3 protein. There are about 1.7 million distinct CDR3 sequences in the sample; about 32% occur only once, and about 0.27% lies in the top ten. Sequenced sample: cord blood. The clonotype comes from a newborn girl in good health. V is TRBV28 and J is TRBJ2-1, with D tentatively TRBD1 (5 bases). The CDR3 bases are TGTGCCAGCAGTGGACAAATCTACAATGAGCAGTTCTTC. It specifies CASSGQIYNEQFF. Variable domain in full (rest from reference TRBV28 and TRBJ2-1): DVKVTQSSRYLVKRTGEKVFLECVQDMDHENMFWYRQDPGLGLRLIYFSYDVKMKEKGDIPEGYSVSREKKERFSLILESASTNQTSMYLCASSGQIYNEQFFGPGTRLTVL.